Listed here are 18 T cell receptor beta chains from one sample, sequenced in a study of long-term antiretroviral therapy in people with HIV. This was the immunoSEQ v3.0 assay at survey level. Using immunoSEQ multiplex PCR, the repertoire was profiled, and TCRdb retains in-frame clones only, with some absent. The sample holds some 19,000 clones, around 80% seen once. The sample in question was unsorted PBMCs, obtained 2.2 years after starting antiretroviral therapy. These receptors were obtained from a man in his fifties or sixties with HIV.

This clone was seen more than once but under ten times. The chain has TRBV5-1 and TRBJ2-7; 11 bases line up with TRBD2. Germline V gene lookup returns CDR1 SGHRS and CDR2 YFSETQ. CDR3 length: 16 amino acids. Trimming cost V 0 bases and J 1 base; bases outside gene matches: 3. Here the CDR3 reads CASSLETSGVSYEQYF. The CDR3, as DNA: TGCGCCAGCAGCTTGGAGACTAGCGGGGTATCCTACGAGCAGTACTTC.

The rearrangement links TRBV5-1 to TRBJ2-6; D perhaps matches TRBD2 (6 bases). CDR3 length equals 14 residues. The V gene lost 4 bases and the J gene lost 13 bases, with 18 bases spanning the gap. Germline CDR1 and CDR2: SGHRS and YFSETQ. CDR3 residues: CASSTTTGGMVLTF. The CDR3 DNA reads TGCGCCAGCAGCACAACAACCGGGGGAATGGTCCTGACTTTC.

The genes are TRBV11-2 and TRBJ2-3; TRBD2 agrees at 10 bases. The CDR3 loop spans 16 amino acids. The germline V gene has CDR1 SGHAT and CDR2 FQNNGV. With 3 bases clipped from V and 2 bases from J, the junction kept 5 bases outside the gene matches. The CDR3 DNA reads as TGTGCCAGCAGCTTGAGACTAGCGGGTTTCACAGATACGCAGTATTTT. This encodes CASSLRLAGFTDTQYF.

The CDR3 DNA reads TGTGCCACGGCGTCCTATGCGGAAGATACGCAGTATTTT. Translated, it gives CATASYAEDTQYF. The chain carries TRBV19 and TRBJ2-3; D remains unclear. The V gene's germline CDR1 is LNHDA and CDR2 SQIVND (reference sequence). V lost 10 bases and J 5 bases, leaving 16 bases between the germline ends. The CDR3 is 13 amino acids.

The V call is TRBV19, the J call TRBJ2-6; 7 nucleotides match TRBD2. Trimming took 3 bases from V and 0 from J; bases not matched to a gene: 8. The CDR3 is 18 residues long. The germline V gene encodes CDR1 LNHDA and CDR2 SQIVND (reference sequence). For the CDR3, the DNA is TGTGCCAGTAGTATGGGGATAGCGGGCTCCTCTGGGGCCAACGTCCTGACTTTC. Translating it yields CASSMGIAGSSGANVLTF.

The rearrangement links TRBV5-1 to TRBJ1-2; TRBD1 matches 7 bases. This CDR3 comprises 14 residues. Trimming took 4 bases from V and 0 from J; bases not matched to a gene: 3. Germline V gives CDR1 SGHRS, CDR2 YFSETQ. As DNA, the CDR3 is TGCGCCAGCAGCGTGACAGGGTCTAACTATGGCTACACCTTC. Protein product: CASSVTGSNYGYTF.

This clone was picked up a small number of times. The chain carries TRBV5-1 and TRBJ1-2; TRBD1 agrees at 7 bases. CDR1 SGHRS and CDR2 YFSETQ come from the germline V gene. CDR3 size: 13 residues. The V and J ends lost 5 bases and 4 bases, in that order; junction bases with no gene match: 5. Here the CDR3 DNA reads TGCGCCAGCAGACTGACAGGGACCTATGGCTACACCTTC. This encodes CASRLTGTYGYTF. The full variable domain, rest sourced from reference TRBV5-1 and TRBJ1-2, is KAGVTQTPRYLIKTRGQQVTLSCSPISGHRSVSWYQQTPGQGLQFLFEYFSETQRNKGNFPGRFSGRQFSNSRSEMNVSTLELGDSALYLCASRLTGTYGYTFGSGTRLTVV.

This clone was found a few times. The chain joins TRBV2 to TRBJ2-7, with TRBD2 identical over 7 bases. This CDR3 comprises 14 residues. CDR1 and CDR2 from the germline V gene are SNHLY and FYNNEI. The V segment lost 4 bases and the J segment 0 bases; nucleotides outside the gene matches: 3. Here the CDR3 reads CASSAWDYSYEQYF. The CDR3 coding sequence is TGTGCCAGCAGTGCCTGGGACTACTCCTACGAGCAGTACTTC. The variable domain in full, completed from reference TRBV2 and TRBJ2-7, reads EPEVTQTPSHQVTQMGQEVILRCVPISNHLYFYWYRQILGQKVEFLVSFYNNEISEKSEIFDDQFSVERPDGSNFTLKIRSTKLEDSAMYFCASSAWDYSYEQYFGPGTRLTVT.

V usage is TRBV2 and J usage is TRBJ1-1, with TRBD1 matching over 7 bases. The V gene end was trimmed by 5 bases and the J gene end by 5 bases; junction bases not matched to a gene: 5. The CDR3 is made up of 13 amino acids. The V gene's germline CDR1 is SNHLY and CDR2 FYNNEI. CDR3 sequence: CASSQGVATEAFF. CDR3 bases: TGTGCCAGCAGTCAGGGGGTGGCGACTGAAGCTTTCTTT.

The sample holds one count of this clone. The genes are TRBV28 and TRBJ1-3, with D perhaps matching TRBD1 (5 bases). The CDR3 totals 18 residues. Germline CDR1 MDHEN, CDR2 SYDVKM. The V end was cut by 6 bases, the J end by 1 base, with 22 bases between. The CDR3 spells CASSSRVRATFSGNTIYF. The CDR3 nucleotides are TGTGCCAGCAGCTCCCGCGTCAGGGCCACCTTTTCTGGAAACACCATATATTTT.

CDR3 nucleotides: TGTGCCAGCAGTGCCGGACTGGACACAGATACGCAGTATTTT. As protein: CASSAGLDTDTQYF. The J gene is TRBJ2-3, the V gene TRBV2, with a possible D match to TRBD2 (5 bases). The CDR3 is 14 residues long. The germline gives CDR1 SNHLY, CDR2 FYNNEI. V dropped 4 bases and J dropped 2 bases, with 10 bases sitting between them. Variable domain in full (rest from reference TRBV2 and TRBJ2-3): EPEVTQTPSHQVTQMGQEVILRCVPISNHLYFYWYRQILGQKVEFLVSFYNNEISEKSEIFDDQFSVERPDGSNFTLKIRSTKLEDSAMYFCASSAGLDTDTQYFGPGTRLTVL.

V is TRBV4-1 and J is TRBJ2-6; D ambiguous. V dropped 4 bases and J dropped 2 bases, with 21 bases sitting between them. The CDR3 sequence is 19 residues long. Germline loops: CDR1 MGHRA, CDR2 YSYEKL. The CDR3: CASSPFLGSALTGANVLTF. CDR3 nucleotides: TGCGCCAGCAGCCCTTTTTTGGGCAGCGCCCTGACTGGGGCCAACGTCCTGACTTTC.

This chain connects TRBV7-9 to TRBJ1-2; TRBD1 aligns across 8 bases. This CDR3 has 14 amino acids. J gave up 7 bases and V 2 bases, and 6 bases lay outside the gene matches. CDR1 and CDR2 from the germline V gene are SEHNR and FQNEAQ (reference sequence). The CDR3: CASSLRGQELGYTF. As DNA, the CDR3 is TGTGCCAGCAGCTTAAGGGGACAGGAGCTTGGCTACACCTTC.

The rearrangement uses TRBV27 and TRBJ1-2, with D unclear. The V gene lost 6 bases and the J gene lost 0 bases, with 14 bases spanning the gap. This CDR3 region has 15 residues. Germline CDR1 MNHEY, CDR2 SMNVEV (reference sequence). CDR3 sequence reads: CASSLLSGSNYGYTF. The CDR3 DNA sequence: TGTGCCAGCAGCCTCCTAAGCGGGTCTAACTATGGCTACACCTTC.

The J gene is TRBJ2-7, the V gene TRBV29-1, with D perhaps TRBD1 (5 bases). CDR1 and CDR2 (germline): SQVTM, ANQGSEA. V lost 1 base and J 6 bases, leaving 13 bases between the germline ends. This CDR3 comprises 13 residues. The CDR3 nucleotides are TGCAGCGTTGAAGGACAGAATCTGCGCGAGCAGTACTTC. This encodes CSVEGQNLREQYF.

The J gene is TRBJ1-5, the V gene TRBV18; D may be TRBD1 (6 bases). This CDR3 region has 16 residues. Germline assignment: CDR1 KGHSH and CDR2 LQKENI. Trimming shortened V by 6 bases and J by 2 bases, and 17 bases separated the two germline ends. Written as DNA, the CDR3 is TGTGCCAGCTCGTCCCTGGGGGGGGCAGGCAATCAGCCCCAGCATTTT. It encodes CASSSLGGAGNQPQHF.

V is TRBV5-5 and J is TRBJ2-7; D unresolved. The CDR3 contains 11 residues. With 3 bases removed from V and 1 base from J, the gap between germline ends came to 2 bases. In germline, CDR1 is SGHKS, CDR2 YYEKEE (reference sequence). The CDR3 nucleotides read TGTGCCAGCAGCTCTTCCTACGAGCAGTACTTC. Its protein product is CASSSSYEQYF. Looking up the rest from reference TRBV5-5 and TRBJ2-7 gives the full variable domain: DAGVTQSPTHLIKTRGQQVTLRCSPISGHKSVSWYQQVLGQGPQFIFQYYEKEERGRGNFPDRFSARQFPNYSSELNVNALLLGDSALYLCASSSSYEQYFGPGTRLTVT.

The table lists this clone with a count of one. The rearrangement links TRBV7-9 to TRBJ2-1; D ambiguous. Trimming shortened V by 4 bases and J by 2 bases, and 9 bases separated the two germline ends. There are 14 residues in the CDR3. Germline CDR1 and CDR2: SEHNR and FQNEAQ (reference sequence). This CDR3 reads CASSSGMAYNEQFF. CDR3 coding DNA: TGTGCCAGCAGCTCGGGTATGGCCTACAATGAGCAGTTCTTC.